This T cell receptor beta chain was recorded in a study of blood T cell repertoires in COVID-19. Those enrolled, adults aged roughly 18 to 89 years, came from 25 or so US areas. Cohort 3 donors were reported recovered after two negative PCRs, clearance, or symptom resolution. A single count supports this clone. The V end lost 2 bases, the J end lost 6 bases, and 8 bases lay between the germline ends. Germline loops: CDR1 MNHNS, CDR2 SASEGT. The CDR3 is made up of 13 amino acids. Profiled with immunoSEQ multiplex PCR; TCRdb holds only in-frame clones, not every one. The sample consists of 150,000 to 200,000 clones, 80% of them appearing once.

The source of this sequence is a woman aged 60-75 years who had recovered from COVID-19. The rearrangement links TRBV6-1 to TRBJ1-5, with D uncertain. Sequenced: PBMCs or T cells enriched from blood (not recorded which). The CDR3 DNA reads TGTGCCAGCAGTGAAACACGGAGTCAGCCCCAGCATTTT. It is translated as CASSETRSQPQHF.